This T cell receptor (beta chain) was recovered during a study of blood T cell repertoires in COVID-19. Turning to the study itself: Samples of COVID-19 (acute and convalescent) were obtained from the United States, Italy and Spain. Nucleic acid was either cDNA or gDNA, and it came from T cells, B-cell-depleted T cells, or PBMCs.

The method was immunoSEQ multiplex PCR; TCRdb's version includes in-frame clones alone and lacks a portion of them. The profile shows over 200,000 clones, around nine tenths of them singletons. As to this clone: The same CDR3 arises from other DNA sequences in this sample as well.

Within the 2 weeks before study entry, each person in the exposed group met a COVID-19 case. The CDR3 covers 15 residues. V dropped 2 bases and J dropped 5; count of bases not matched to a gene: 6. The V gene's germline CDR1 is SGHRS and CDR2 YFSETQ. The source of this sequence is a woman aged 25 to 39 who had been exposed to COVID-19. Sequenced input: PBMCs or T cells enriched from blood (not recorded which). This chain joins TRBV5-1 and TRBJ2-2, with TRBD1 identical over 7 bases. The DNA for the CDR3 is TGCGCCAGCAGCTTAGAGGGGGCAAGGACCGGGGAGCTGTTTTTT. It yields the protein CASSLEGARTGELFF. Together with reference TRBV5-1 and TRBJ2-2, the CDR3 gives the full variable domain: KAGVTQTPRYLIKTRGQQVTLSCSPISGHRSVSWYQQTPGQGLQFLFEYFSETQRNKGNFPGRFSGRQFSNSRSEMNVSTLELGDSALYLCASSLEGARTGELFFGEGSRLTVL.